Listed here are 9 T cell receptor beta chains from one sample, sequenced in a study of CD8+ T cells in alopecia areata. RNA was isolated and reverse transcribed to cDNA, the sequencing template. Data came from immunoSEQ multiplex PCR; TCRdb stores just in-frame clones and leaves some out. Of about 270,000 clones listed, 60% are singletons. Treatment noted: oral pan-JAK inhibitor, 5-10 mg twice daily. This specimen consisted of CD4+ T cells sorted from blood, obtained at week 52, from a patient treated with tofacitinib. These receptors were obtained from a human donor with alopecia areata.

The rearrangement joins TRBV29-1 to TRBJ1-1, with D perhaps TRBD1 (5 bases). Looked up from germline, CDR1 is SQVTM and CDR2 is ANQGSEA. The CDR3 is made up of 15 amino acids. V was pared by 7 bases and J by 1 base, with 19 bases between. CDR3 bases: TGCAGCGCTCCCCTCCCAGGGTTCCCGAACACTGAAGCTTTCTTT. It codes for CSAPLPGFPNTEAFF.

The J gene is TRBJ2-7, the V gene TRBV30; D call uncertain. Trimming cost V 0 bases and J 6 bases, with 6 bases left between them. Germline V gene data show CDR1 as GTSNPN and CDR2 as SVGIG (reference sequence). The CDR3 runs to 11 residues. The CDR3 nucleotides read TGTGCCTGGAGTGTCCGCTCCGAGCAGTACTTC. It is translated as CAWSVRSEQYF.

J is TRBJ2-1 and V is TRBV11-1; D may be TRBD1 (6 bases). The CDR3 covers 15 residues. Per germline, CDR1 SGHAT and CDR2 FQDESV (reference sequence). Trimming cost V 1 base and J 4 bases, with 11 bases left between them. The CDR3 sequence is CASSLVVTGYNEQFF. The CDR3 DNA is TGTGCCAGCAGCTTAGTGGTTACAGGGTACAATGAGCAGTTCTTC.

CDR3 DNA: TGCAGCGTTCAGACGGCCGAAGAGACCCAGTACTTC. This codes for CSVQTAEETQYF. The chain uses TRBV29-1 and TRBJ2-5; D uncertain. V lost 5 bases to trimming and J lost 3 bases, with 10 bases between them. Germline assignment: CDR1 SQVTM and CDR2 ANQGSEA. This CDR3 has 12 amino acids.

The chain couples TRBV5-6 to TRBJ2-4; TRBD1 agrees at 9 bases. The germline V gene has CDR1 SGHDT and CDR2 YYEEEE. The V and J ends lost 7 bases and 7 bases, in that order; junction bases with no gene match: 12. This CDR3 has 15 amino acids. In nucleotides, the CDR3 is TGTGCCAGCTCGGGACAGGGCTGGGAGTGGAACATTCAGTACTTC. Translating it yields CASSGQGWEWNIQYF.

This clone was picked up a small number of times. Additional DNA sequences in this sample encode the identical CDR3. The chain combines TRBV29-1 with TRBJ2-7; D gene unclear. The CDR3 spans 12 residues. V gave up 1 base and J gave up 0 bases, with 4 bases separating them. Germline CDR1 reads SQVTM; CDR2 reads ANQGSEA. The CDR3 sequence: CSVEGFSYEQYF. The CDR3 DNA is TGCAGCGTTGAAGGGTTCTCCTACGAGCAGTACTTC.

CDR3 nucleotide sequence: TGTGCCAGCAGTGTTTCCAGGTTTGGCGAGCAGTACTTC. It translates to CASSVSRFGEQYF. J is TRBJ2-7 and V is TRBV25-1; D is ambiguous. Trimming shortened V by 4 bases and J by 6 bases, and 13 bases separated the two germline ends. CDR3 length equals 13 residues. Germline-derived CDR1 and CDR2 are MGHDK and SYGVNS.

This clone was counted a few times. CDR3 DNA: TGTGCCAGCAGCTTAGCGGGTGGGGCCTACTCCTACGAGCAGTACTTC. Its translation is CASSLAGGAYSYEQYF. J is TRBJ2-7 and V is TRBV7-9; D possibly corresponds to TRBD1 (5 bases). Trimming took off 0 bases at V and 0 bases at J, with 12 bases between the two ends. This CDR3 is 16 amino acids long. CDR1 and CDR2 (germline): SEHNR, FQNEAQ (reference sequence).

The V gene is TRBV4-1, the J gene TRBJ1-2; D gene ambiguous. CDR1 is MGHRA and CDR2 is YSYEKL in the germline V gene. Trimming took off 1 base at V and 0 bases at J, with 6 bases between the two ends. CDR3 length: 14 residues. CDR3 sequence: CASSQVGANYGYTF. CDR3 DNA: TGCGCCAGCAGCCAAGTCGGGGCTAACTATGGCTACACCTTC.